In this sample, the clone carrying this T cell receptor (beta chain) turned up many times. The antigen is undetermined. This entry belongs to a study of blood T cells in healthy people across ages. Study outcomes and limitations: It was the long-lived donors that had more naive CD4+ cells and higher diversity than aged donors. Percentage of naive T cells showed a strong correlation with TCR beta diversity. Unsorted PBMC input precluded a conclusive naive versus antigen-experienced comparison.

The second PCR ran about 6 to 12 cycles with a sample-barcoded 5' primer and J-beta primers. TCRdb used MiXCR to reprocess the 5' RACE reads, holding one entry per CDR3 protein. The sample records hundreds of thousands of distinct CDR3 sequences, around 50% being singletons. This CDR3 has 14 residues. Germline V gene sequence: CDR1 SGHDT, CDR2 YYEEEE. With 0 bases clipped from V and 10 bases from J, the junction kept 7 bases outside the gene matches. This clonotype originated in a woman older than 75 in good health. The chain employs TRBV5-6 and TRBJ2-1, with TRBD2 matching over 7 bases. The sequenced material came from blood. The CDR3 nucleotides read TGTGCCAGCAGCTTGGGCGCGTCGGGAGGCGAGCAGTTCTTC. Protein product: CASSLGASGGEQFF.